What follows are 10 T cell receptor beta chains derived from one specimen sequenced in a study of cytomegalovirus exposure and HLA in healthy donors (dated by TCRdb to between 2016 and 2019). The library was prepared using the immunoSEQ multiplex PCR assay. The multiplex PCR relied on a mix of 60 forward primers for TCR Vbeta segments and 13 reverse primers for TCR Jbeta segments. TCRdb holds this immuneACCESS table with in-frame rearrangements only. Some clones are missing; in checked studies, unresolved V genes explain under half, and the rest has no known cause. This sample gives under 300,000 clones in total; roughly 90% of them show up just once. The ten biggest clones cover less than 4.5% of the sample. Sequenced material: PBMCs. Source of these receptors: a man between 35 and 55 years old in good health and CMV-seropositive.

The chain links TRBV9 to TRBJ2-2; TRBD1 matches 10 bases. This CDR3 contains 17 residues. V lost 4 bases and J lost 4; bases outside the gene matches: 10. The germline V gene has CDR1 SGDLS and CDR2 YYNGEE. CDR3 sequence (DNA): TGTGCCAGCAGCCCAAAGGGCGGGACAGGGGTCACCGGGGAGCTGTTTTTT. Protein: CASSPKGGTGVTGELFF.

The V gene is TRBV6-6, the J gene TRBJ1-5; D call uncertain. This CDR3 spans 12 amino acids. The germline gives CDR1 MNHNY, CDR2 SVGAGI (reference sequence). V lost 2 bases, J lost 4 bases, and 3 bases lay in between. CDR3 sequence: CASSYVNQPQHF. In nucleotides, the CDR3 is TGTGCCAGCAGTTACGTAAATCAGCCCCAGCATTTT.

V usage is TRBV5-1 and J usage is TRBJ1-2; D possibly corresponds to TRBD1 (5 bases). Germline-derived CDR1 and CDR2 are SGHRS and YFSETQ. V lost 0 bases and J 1 base, leaving 10 bases between the germline ends. This CDR3 comprises 15 residues. Here the CDR3 DNA reads TGCGCCAGCAGCTTGGGGCTCGACAGTAACTATGGCTACACCTTC. It specifies CASSLGLDSNYGYTF.

The chain links TRBV19 to TRBJ2-3; 8 bases are a match to TRBD2. Germline CDR1 LNHDA, CDR2 SQIVND (reference sequence). Trimming took 10 bases from V and 2 from J; bases not matched to a gene: 5. CDR3 size: 13 residues. CDR3 protein: CATNSGTTDTQYF. The CDR3 nucleotides read TGTGCCACCAATAGCGGGACCACAGATACGCAGTATTTT. Based on the CDR3 plus reference TRBV19 and TRBJ2-3, the full variable domain is DGGITQSPKYLFRKEGQNVTLSCEQNLNHDAMYWYRQDPGQGLRLIYYSQIVNDFQKGDIAEGYSVSREKKESFPLTVTSAQKNPTAFYLCATNSGTTDTQYFGPGTRLTVL.

This clone was observed once. The chain carries TRBV7-2 and TRBJ2-6, with 7 bases fitting TRBD1. Trimming cost V 5 bases and J 3 bases; bases outside gene matches: 13. Germline CDR1 SGHTA, CDR2 FQGNSA. The CDR3 consists of 18 residues. In DNA form, the CDR3 reads TGTGCCAGCAGCGATTGGACAGGTCCCCGGGTTGGGGCCAACGTCCTGACTTTC. Protein: CASSDWTGPRVGANVLTF.

The CDR3 region has the DNA TGTGCCAGCAGTGAGACAGGGGGCTACGAGCAGTACTTC. Residues: CASSETGGYEQYF. This chain joins TRBV28 and TRBJ2-7; 9 bases are a match to TRBD1. This CDR3 is built from 13 residues. CDR1 MDHEN and CDR2 SYDVKM come from the germline V gene. Unmatched junction bases numbered 2, after V lost 5 bases and J lost 3 bases.

The genes are TRBV7-2 and TRBJ2-5; 7 nucleotides line up with TRBD1. CDR3 size: 15 residues. Germline CDR1 SGHTA, CDR2 FQGNSA. The trim removed 4 bases at V and 4 bases at J, leaving 9 bases unmatched. The CDR3 here is CASSSQGTARETQYF. For the CDR3, the DNA is TGTGCCAGCAGCTCACAGGGGACGGCACGAGAGACCCAGTACTTC.

This chain uses TRBV28 with TRBJ2-1; the D gene is possibly TRBD2 (5 bases). The CDR3 contains 12 residues. The germline V gene encodes CDR1 MDHEN and CDR2 SYDVKM. Trimming stripped 5 bases from V and 7 bases from J, with 9 bases between. Here the CDR3 DNA reads TGTGCCAGCAGTCTCGGACTTAATGAGCAGTTCTTC. This sequence encodes CASSLGLNEQFF.

The chain links TRBV9 to TRBJ2-1, with 12 positions matching TRBD2. Germline V CDR1 and CDR2: SGDLS, YYNGEE. The CDR3 loop spans 14 amino acids. The trim removed 2 bases at V and 8 bases at J, leaving 2 bases unmatched. In DNA, the CDR3 is TGTGCCAGCAGCGTCGCTAGCGGGAGGGATGAGCAGTTCTTC. It is translated as CASSVASGRDEQFF.

The J gene is TRBJ1-4, the V gene TRBV5-1; TRBD1 matches 9 bases. Trimming removed 1 base from V and 7 bases from J; junction bases left unmatched: 2. The CDR3 consists of 14 residues. Germline CDR1 SGHRS, CDR2 YFSETQ. The CDR3: CASSLRTGAEKLFF. CDR3 coding DNA: TGCGCCAGCAGCTTGAGGACAGGGGCTGAAAAACTGTTTTTT.